This T cell receptor (beta chain) was captured in a study of blood T cell repertoires in COVID-19. As for the study in general: Samples taken during acute and convalescent COVID-19 were collected in the United States, Italy and Spain. The cDNA or gDNA used as material had been derived from T cells, B-cell-depleted T cells, or PBMCs.

Authors' data handling: Cell counts per sample came from amplifying reference gene primers. Using immunoSEQ multiplex PCR, the repertoire was profiled, and TCRdb retains in-frame clones only, with some absent. V and J calls and clone size are copied from that table; D and trimming were computed from the DNA. This repertoire shows around 99,000 clones, around 88% found once; its top ten account for about 6.8%. The V end was cut by 10 bases, the J end by 6 bases, with 10 bases between. Germline values: CDR1 MDHEN, CDR2 SYDVKM. This CDR3 is built from 12 residues. V usage is TRBV28 and J usage is TRBJ1-6; the D gene is possibly TRBD1 (6 bases). This clonotype was sampled from a man in his forties or fifties with active or convalescent COVID-19. Sequencing input: peripheral blood. CDR3 protein: CATRGGNSPLHF. CDR3 nucleotide sequence: TGTGCCACGAGGGGGGGTAATTCACCCCTCCACTTT.